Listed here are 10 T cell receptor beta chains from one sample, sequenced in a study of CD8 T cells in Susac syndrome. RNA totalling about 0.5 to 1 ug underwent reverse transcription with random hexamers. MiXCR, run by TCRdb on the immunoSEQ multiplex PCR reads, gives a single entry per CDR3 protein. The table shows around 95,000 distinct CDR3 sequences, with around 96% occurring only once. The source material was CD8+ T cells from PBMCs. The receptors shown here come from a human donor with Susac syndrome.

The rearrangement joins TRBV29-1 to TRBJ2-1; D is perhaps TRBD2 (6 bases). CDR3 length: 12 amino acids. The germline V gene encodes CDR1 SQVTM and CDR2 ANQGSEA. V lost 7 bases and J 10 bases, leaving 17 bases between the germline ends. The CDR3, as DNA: TGCAGCGCCCAGGGACTCCAAGGCGAGCAGTTCTTC. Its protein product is CSAQGLQGEQFF.

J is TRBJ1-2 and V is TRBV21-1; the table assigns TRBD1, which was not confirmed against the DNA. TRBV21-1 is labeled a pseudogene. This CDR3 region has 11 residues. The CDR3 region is CAGSPGQWFTF. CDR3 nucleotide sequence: TGTGCCGGCTCACCGGGACAGTGGTTCACCTTC.

The CDR3 loop reads CASSPRIFRWDNTDTQYF. DNA of the CDR3: TGCGCCAGCAGCCCAAGGATTTTTCGGTGGGACAACACAGATACGCAGTATTTT. The chain couples TRBV4-1 to TRBJ2-3; D possibly corresponds to TRBD1 (6 bases). The CDR3 contains 18 residues. Trimming took off 4 bases at V and 2 bases at J, with 22 bases between the two ends. Germline-derived CDR1 and CDR2 are MGHRA and YSYEKL.

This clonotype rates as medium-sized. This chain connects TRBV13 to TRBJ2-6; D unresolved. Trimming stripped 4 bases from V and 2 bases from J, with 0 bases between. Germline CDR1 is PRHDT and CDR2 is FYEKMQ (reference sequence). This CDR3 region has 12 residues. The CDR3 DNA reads TGTGCCAGCAGCTCTGGGGCCAACGTCCTGACTTTC. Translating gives CASSSGANVLTF.

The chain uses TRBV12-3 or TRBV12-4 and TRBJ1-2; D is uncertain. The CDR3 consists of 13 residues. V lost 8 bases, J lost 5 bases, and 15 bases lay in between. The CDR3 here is CASFPDRDYGYTF. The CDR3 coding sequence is TGTGCCAGCTTCCCGGACCGCGATTATGGCTACACCTTC.

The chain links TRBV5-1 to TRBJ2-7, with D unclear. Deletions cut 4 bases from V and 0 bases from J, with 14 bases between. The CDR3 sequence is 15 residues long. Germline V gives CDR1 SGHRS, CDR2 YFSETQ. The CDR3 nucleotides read TGCGCCAGCAGCCGCGGCCCAGTCTCCTCCTACGAGCAGTACTTC. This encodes CASSRGPVSSYEQYF.

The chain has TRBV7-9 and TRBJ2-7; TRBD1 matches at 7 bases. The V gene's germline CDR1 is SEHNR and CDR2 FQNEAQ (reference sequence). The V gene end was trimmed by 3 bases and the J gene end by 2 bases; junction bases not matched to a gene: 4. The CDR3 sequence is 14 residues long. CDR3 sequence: CASSFSGGAYEQYF. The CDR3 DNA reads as TGTGCCAGCAGCTTCTCAGGGGGAGCCTACGAGCAGTACTTC.

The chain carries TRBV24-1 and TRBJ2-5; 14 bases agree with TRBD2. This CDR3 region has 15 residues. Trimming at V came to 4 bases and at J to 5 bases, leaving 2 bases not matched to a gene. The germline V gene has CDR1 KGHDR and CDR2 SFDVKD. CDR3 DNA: TGTGCCACCAGTGAGTGGACTAGCGGGAGGGAGACCCAGTACTTC. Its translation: CATSEWTSGRETQYF.

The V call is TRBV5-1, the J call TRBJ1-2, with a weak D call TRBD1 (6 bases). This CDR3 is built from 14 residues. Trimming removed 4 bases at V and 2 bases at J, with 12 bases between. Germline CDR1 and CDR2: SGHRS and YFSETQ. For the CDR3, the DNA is TGCGCCAGCAGCCCGCAGGGGACCAACTATGGCTACACCTTC. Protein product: CASSPQGTNYGYTF.

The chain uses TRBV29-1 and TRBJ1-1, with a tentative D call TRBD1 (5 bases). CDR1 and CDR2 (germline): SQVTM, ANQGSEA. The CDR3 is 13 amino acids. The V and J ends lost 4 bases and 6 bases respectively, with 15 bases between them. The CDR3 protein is CSVGQGGGSEAFF. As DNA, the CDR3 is TGCAGCGTTGGGCAGGGCGGTGGCTCTGAAGCTTTCTTT. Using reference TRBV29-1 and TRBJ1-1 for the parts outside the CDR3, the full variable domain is SAVISQKPSRDICQRGTSLTIQCQVDSQVTMMFWYRQQPGQSLTLIATANQGSEATYESGFVIDKFPISRPNLTFSTLTVSNMSPEDSSIYLCSVGQGGGSEAFFGQGTRLTVV.